This section outlines one T cell receptor (beta chain) sequence together with its context. One junction end disagrees with the germline gene, perhaps due to a read error. This CDR3 region has 14 residues. Germline V gives CDR1 SGHTA, CDR2 FQGTGA. This specimen comes from a study of blood T cell repertoires in COVID-19. Study-wide background: Acute and convalescent COVID-19 samples came from the United States, Italy and Spain.

TCRdb keeps only in-frame clones here, not all; method: immunoSEQ multiplex PCR. The sample comprises around 110,000 clones, around 83% of which are singletons, and approximately 1.5% rests with the top ten. V gene TRBV7-3 combines with J gene TRBJ2-2; D uncertain. The origin of this receptor is a man between 35 and 55 years old with acute or convalescent COVID-19. Source material: peripheral blood. CDR3 coding DNA: TGTGCCAGCACCTTAACTTACGGTTCCGGGGAGCTGTTTTTT. Its translation: CASTLTYGSGELFF.